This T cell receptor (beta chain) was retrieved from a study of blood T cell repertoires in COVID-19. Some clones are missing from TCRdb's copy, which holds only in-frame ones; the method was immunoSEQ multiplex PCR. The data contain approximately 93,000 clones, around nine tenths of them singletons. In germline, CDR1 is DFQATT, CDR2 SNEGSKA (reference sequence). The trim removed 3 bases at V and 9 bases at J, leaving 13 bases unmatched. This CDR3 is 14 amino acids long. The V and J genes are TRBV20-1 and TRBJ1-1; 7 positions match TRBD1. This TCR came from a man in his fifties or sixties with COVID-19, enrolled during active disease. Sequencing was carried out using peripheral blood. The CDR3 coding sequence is TGCAGTGCTAGTTCTTCGGAGACAGGGCGCAAAGCTTTCTTT. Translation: CSASSSETGRKAFF.